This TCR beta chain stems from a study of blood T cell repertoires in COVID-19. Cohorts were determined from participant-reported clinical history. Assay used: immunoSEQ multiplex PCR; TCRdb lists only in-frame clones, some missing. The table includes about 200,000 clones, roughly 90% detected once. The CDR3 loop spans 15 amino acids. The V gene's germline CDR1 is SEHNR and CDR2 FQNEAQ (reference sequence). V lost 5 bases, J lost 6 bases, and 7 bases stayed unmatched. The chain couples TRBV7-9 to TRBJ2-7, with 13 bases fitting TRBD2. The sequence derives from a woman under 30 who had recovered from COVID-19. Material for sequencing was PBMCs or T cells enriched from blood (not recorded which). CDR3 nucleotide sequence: TGTGCCAGCAGCCAATTTGGACTAGCGGGGGCCGAGCAGTACTTC. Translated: CASSQFGLAGAEQYF.